The clone carrying this T cell receptor (beta chain) was seen many times. What it binds is not known. CDR3 size: 14 residues. CDR1 is LNHDA and CDR2 is SQIVND in the germline V gene (reference sequence). The V gene end was trimmed by 7 bases and the J gene end by 4 bases; junction bases not matched to a gene: 6. Subjects with ophthalmopathy showed a Clinical Activity Score no lower than 3, a NOSPECS grade no lower than 4, and a duration shorter than 3 months. A patient was excluded if there was uncontrolled infection, other autoimmune disease, pregnancy or lactation. The data belong to a study of T cells in Graves' hyperthyroidism and ophthalmopathy. Study-wide background: Pretreatment peripheral blood was obtained at initial diagnosis. General study results and limits: Researchers found most expanded thyroid clonotypes above 0.001 in blood as well.

RNA transcripts served as the template for amplifying TCR beta CDR3 regions. When the TCR CDR3 underwent first-round RT-PCR, the HTBI primer set was used. TCRdb independently ran MiXCR on the multiplex PCR reads; one entry per CDR3 protein. The sample records about 350,000 distinct CDR3 sequences, 18% being singletons. The sequenced sample was blood. This TCR derives from a woman in her forties with Graves' ophthalmopathy. This sequence joins TRBV19 and TRBJ2-7; 11 nucleotides agree with TRBD1. This CDR3 is CASKIGQGAYEQYF. In DNA, the CDR3 is TGTGCCAGTAAAATAGGACAGGGGGCGTACGAGCAGTACTTC.